This TCR beta chain originates from a study of technical replicates of blood from a few donors. Germline V lookup: CDR1 SGHTA, CDR2 FQGNSA. The CDR3 is made up of 19 amino acids. V was cut by 2 bases and J by 7 bases, with 30 bases left in between. Sequencing was performed with immunoSEQ multiplex PCR; in TCRdb, only in-frame clones are kept and a portion is missing. The table shows under 95,000 clones, with approximately 94% occurring only once. The sequenced material came from T cells isolated from PBMCs. This chain uses TRBV7-2 with TRBJ2-7, with a possible D match to TRBD1 (6 bases). This receptor was obtained from a human donor in good health. CDR3 in DNA: TGTGCCAGCAGCTTAAGGGGGACGATATTAGGACCACGGCTTTGGGAGCAGTACTTC. Its translation: CASSLRGTILGPRLWEQYF.